This T cell receptor (beta chain) came from a study of cytomegalovirus exposure and HLA in healthy donors. PCR used 60 Vbeta primers and 13 Jbeta primers. Data came from immunoSEQ multiplex PCR; TCRdb stores just in-frame clones and leaves some out. This table holds 130,000 or so clones, around 69% found once. The TCR originated in a woman in her thirties or forties in good health and CMV-seropositive. The source material was PBMCs.

The CDR3 DNA follows: TGTGCCTGGAGTCCGGGACAGGGCTGGGGAAATTCTGGAAACACCATATATTTT. Amino acid sequence: CAWSPGQGWGNSGNTIYF. The chain uses TRBV30 and TRBJ1-3; 9 nucleotides line up with TRBD1. The CDR3 is 18 residues long. The V segment lost 2 bases and the J segment 1 base; nucleotides outside the gene matches: 12. Germline V gene sequence: CDR1 GTSNPN, CDR2 SVGIG (reference sequence).